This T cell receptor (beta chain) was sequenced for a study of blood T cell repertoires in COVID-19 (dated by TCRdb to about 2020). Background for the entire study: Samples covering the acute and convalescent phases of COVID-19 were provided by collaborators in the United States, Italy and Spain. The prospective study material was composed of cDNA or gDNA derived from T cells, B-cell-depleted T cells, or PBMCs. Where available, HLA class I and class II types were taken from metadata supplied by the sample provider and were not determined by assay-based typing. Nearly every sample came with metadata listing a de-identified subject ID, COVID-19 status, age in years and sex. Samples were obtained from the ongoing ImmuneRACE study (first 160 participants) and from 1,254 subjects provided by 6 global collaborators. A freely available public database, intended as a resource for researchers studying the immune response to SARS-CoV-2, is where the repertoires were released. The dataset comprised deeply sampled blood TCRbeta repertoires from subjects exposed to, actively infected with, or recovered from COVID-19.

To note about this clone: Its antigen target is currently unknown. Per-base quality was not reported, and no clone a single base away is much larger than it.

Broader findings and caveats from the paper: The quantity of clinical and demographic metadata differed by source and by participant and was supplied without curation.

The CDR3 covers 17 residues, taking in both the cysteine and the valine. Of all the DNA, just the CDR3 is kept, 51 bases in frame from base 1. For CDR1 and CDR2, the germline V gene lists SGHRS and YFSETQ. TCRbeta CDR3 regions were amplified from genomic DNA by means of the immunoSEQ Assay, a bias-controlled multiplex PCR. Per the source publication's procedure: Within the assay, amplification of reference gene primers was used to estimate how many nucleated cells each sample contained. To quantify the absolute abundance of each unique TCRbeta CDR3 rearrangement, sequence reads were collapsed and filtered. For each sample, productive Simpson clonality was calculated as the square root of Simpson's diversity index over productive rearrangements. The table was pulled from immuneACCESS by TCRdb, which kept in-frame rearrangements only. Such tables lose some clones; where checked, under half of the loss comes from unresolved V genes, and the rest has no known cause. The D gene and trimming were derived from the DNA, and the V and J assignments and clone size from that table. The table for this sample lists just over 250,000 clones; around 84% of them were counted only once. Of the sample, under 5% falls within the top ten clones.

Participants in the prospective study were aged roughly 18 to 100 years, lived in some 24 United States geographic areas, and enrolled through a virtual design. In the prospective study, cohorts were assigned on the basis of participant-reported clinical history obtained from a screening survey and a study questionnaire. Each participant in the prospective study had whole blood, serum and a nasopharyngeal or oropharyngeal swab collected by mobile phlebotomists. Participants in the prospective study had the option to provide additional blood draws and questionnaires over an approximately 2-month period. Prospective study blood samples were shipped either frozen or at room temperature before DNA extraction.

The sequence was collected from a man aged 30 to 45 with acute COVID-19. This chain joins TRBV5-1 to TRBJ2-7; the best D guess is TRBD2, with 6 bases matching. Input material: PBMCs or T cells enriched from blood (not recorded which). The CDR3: CASIGGTGLFSSYEQYV. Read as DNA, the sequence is TGTGCCAGCATTGGGGGAACGGGACTCTTTAGCTCCTACGAGCAGTACGTC.